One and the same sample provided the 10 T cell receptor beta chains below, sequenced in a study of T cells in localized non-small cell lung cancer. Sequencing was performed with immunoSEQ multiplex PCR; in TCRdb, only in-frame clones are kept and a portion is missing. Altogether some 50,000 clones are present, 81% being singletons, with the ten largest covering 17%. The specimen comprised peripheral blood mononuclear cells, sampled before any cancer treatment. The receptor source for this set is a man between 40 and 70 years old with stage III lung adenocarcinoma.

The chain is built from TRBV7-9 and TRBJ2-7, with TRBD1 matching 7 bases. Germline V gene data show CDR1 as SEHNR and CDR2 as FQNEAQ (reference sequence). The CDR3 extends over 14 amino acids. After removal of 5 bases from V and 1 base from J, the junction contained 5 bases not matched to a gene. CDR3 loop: CASSPRDRSYEQYF. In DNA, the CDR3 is TGTGCCAGCAGCCCTCGGGACAGATCCTACGAGCAGTACTTC.

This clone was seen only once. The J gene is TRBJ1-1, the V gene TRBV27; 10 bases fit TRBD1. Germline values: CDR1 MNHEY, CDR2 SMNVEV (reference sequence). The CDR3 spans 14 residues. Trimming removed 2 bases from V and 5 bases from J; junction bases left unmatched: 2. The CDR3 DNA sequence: TGTGCCAGCAGTTTAGGGACAGGGGCGACTGAAGCTTTCTTT. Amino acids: CASSLGTGATEAFF.

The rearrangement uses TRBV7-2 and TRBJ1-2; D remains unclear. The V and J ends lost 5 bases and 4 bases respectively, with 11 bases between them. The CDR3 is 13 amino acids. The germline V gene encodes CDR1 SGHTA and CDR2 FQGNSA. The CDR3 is CASSPSSGYGYTF. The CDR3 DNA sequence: TGTGCCAGCAGCCCATCCAGCGGCTATGGCTACACCTTC.

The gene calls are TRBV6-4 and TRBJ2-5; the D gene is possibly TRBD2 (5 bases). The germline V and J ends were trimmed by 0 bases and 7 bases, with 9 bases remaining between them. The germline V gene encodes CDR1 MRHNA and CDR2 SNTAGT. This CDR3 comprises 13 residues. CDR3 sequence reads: CASSDSIRGTQYF. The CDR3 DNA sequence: TGTGCCAGCAGTGACTCTATACGGGGGACCCAGTACTTC.

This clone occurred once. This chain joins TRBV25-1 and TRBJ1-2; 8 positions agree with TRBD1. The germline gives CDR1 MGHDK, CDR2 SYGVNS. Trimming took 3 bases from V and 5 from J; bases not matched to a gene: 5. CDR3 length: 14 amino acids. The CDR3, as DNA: TGTGCCAGCAGTGACAGGGGGACAGGATATGGCTACACCTTC. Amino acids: CASSDRGTGYGYTF.

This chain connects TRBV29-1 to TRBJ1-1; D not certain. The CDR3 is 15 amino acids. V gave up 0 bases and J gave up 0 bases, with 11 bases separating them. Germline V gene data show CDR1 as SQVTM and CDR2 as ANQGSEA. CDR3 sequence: CSVEDGGGVNTEAFF. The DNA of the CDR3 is TGCAGCGTTGAAGATGGAGGCGGGGTGAACACTGAAGCTTTCTTT.

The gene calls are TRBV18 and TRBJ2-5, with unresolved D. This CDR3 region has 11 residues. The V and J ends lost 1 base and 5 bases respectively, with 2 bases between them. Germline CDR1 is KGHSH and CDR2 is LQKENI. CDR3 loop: CASSPLETQYF. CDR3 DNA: TGTGCCAGCTCACCACTTGAGACCCAGTACTTC.

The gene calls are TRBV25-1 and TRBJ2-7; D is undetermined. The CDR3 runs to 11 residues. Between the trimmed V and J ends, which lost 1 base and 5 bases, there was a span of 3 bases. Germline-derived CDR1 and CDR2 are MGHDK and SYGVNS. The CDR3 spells CASSELNEQYF. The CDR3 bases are TGTGCCAGCAGTGAATTAAACGAGCAGTACTTC.

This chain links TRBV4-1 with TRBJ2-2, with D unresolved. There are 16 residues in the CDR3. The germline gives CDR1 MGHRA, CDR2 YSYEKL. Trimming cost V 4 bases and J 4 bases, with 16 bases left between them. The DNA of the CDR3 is TGCGCCAGCAGCCCCGCTCTTAGGCGGAGCACCGGGGAGCTGTTTTTT. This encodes CASSPALRRSTGELFF.

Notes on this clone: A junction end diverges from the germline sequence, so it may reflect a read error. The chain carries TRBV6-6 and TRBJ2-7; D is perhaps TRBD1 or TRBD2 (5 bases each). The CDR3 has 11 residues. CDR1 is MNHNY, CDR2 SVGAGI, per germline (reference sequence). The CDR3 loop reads CASSYGAEGFF. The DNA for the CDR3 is TGTGCCAGCAGTTACGGGGCTGAGGGATTCTTC.